These T cell receptor beta chains were read from a single sample in a study of T cells in Graves' hyperthyroidism and ophthalmopathy. One entry per CDR3 protein results from TCRdb running MiXCR on the multiplex PCR reads. The table shows about 640,000 distinct CDR3 sequences, with around 20% occurring only once. Sequences were obtained from blood. All receptors come from a man between 25 and 39 years old with Graves' ophthalmopathy. Each CDR3 is given with its conserved first and last residue. Fields, in order: clone size, J gene, D gene, V gene, CDR3 DNA, CDR3 protein. D genes are given only for firm matches. Clone size appears in some rows only: once, few, many, or a class for an expanded clone.

clone_size: few
j_call: TRBJ1-5
d_call: TRBD1
v_call: TRBV28
cdr3_nt: TGTGCCAGCCGTGCCCTTTCAGGGGGCGGGGGTCAGCCCCAGCATTTT
cdr3_aa: CASRALSGGGGQPQHF

clone_size: -
j_call: TRBJ2-1
d_call: TRBD1
v_call: TRBV6-1
cdr3_nt: TGTGCCAGCAGCCAGGACAGGGGGCTTTATGAGCAGTTCTTC
cdr3_aa: CASSQDRGLYEQFF

clone_size: few
j_call: TRBJ2-3
d_call: -
v_call: TRBV20-1
cdr3_nt: TGCAGTGCTAGATTTCTTGCGGGCGGCCACACAGATACGCAGTATTTT
cdr3_aa: CSARFLAGGHTDTQYF

clone_size: many
j_call: TRBJ2-7
d_call: TRBD2
v_call: TRBV5-1
cdr3_nt: TGCGCCAGCAGCAGGGGTAAGACTAGCGGGAGTAGCTACGAGCAGTACTTC
cdr3_aa: CASSRGKTSGSSYEQYF

clone_size: -
j_call: TRBJ2-1
d_call: -
v_call: TRBV18
cdr3_nt: TGTGCCAGCTCACCGGCACAGGGATCCTACAATGAGCAGTTCTTC
cdr3_aa: CASSPAQGSYNEQFF

clone_size: -
j_call: TRBJ1-2
d_call: -
v_call: TRBV9
cdr3_nt: TGTGCCAGCGGCCCAAGTGCGGGTTTAACCTATGGCTACACCTTC
cdr3_aa: CASGPSAGLTYGYTF

clone_size: -
j_call: TRBJ2-2
d_call: -
v_call: TRBV20-1
cdr3_nt: TGCAGTGCTAGAGATCCCGACAGGAACACCGGGGAGCTGTTTTTT
cdr3_aa: CSARDPDRNTGELFF

clone_size: -
j_call: TRBJ2-2
d_call: -
v_call: TRBV12-3/TRBV12-4
cdr3_nt: TGTGCCAGCAGCCCACACCCCGCCAGGGCCGGGGAGCTGTTTTTT
cdr3_aa: CASSPHPARAGELFF

clone_size: few
j_call: TRBJ2-7
d_call: TRBD2
v_call: TRBV7-2
cdr3_nt: TGCGCCAGCAGCCAAACTAGCGGGGCCTCCTACGAGCAGTACTTC
cdr3_aa: CASSQTSGASYEQYF

clone_size: -
j_call: TRBJ2-2
d_call: -
v_call: TRBV20-1
cdr3_nt: TGCAGTGCAGGGACATACACCGGGGAGCTGTTTTTT
cdr3_aa: CSAGTYTGELFF

clone_size: -
j_call: TRBJ2-5
d_call: TRBD2
v_call: TRBV9
cdr3_nt: TGTGCCAGCAGCGTCCAAGCGGGAGGGCCGGGTGAGACCCAGTACTTC
cdr3_aa: CASSVQAGGPGETQYF

clone_size: -
j_call: TRBJ2-7
d_call: -
v_call: TRBV4-1
cdr3_nt: TGCGCCAGCAGCCCCCGAGATGGAACCCGGGGCTACGAGCAGTACTTC
cdr3_aa: CASSPRDGTRGYEQYF

clone_size: few
j_call: TRBJ2-1
d_call: -
v_call: TRBV18
cdr3_nt: TGTGCCAGCTCACCAAATGGGCCCGGGAAGCAGTTCTTC
cdr3_aa: CASSPNGPGKQFF

clone_size: -
j_call: TRBJ1-2
d_call: -
v_call: TRBV9
cdr3_nt: TGTGCCAGCAGCGTCTTGGGGGAGGGTGGCTACACCTTC
cdr3_aa: CASSVLGEGGYTF

clone_size: -
j_call: TRBJ2-2
d_call: TRBD2
v_call: TRBV20-1
cdr3_nt: TGCAGTGCGCCCGGGACTAGCACCGGGGAGCTGTTTTTT
cdr3_aa: CSAPGTSTGELFF

clone_size: many
j_call: TRBJ2-7
d_call: -
v_call: TRBV30
cdr3_nt: TGTGCCTGGAGTGTATACGGGCTGGGGGAGCAGTACTTC
cdr3_aa: CAWSVYGLGEQYF

clone_size: few
j_call: TRBJ1-6
d_call: -
v_call: TRBV2
cdr3_nt: TGTGCCAGCAGTGACGGCGGGAATAATTCACCCCTCCACTTT
cdr3_aa: CASSDGGNNSPLHF

clone_size: few
j_call: TRBJ2-5
d_call: TRBD2
v_call: TRBV7-9
cdr3_nt: TGTGCCAGCAGCCCAGCGCAACTTGGGACTAGCGGGATCGGGACCCAGTACTTC
cdr3_aa: CASSPAQLGTSGIGTQYF

clone_size: many
j_call: TRBJ2-7
d_call: TRBD2
v_call: TRBV29-1
cdr3_nt: TGCAGCGCCGAAGGCTGGGGACTAGCGGGACCCTACGAGCAGTACTTC
cdr3_aa: CSAEGWGLAGPYEQYF

clone_size: -
j_call: TRBJ1-6
d_call: -
v_call: TRBV19
cdr3_nt: TGTGCCAGTACTCCTCGCGGGGGCGACAATTCACCCCTCCACTTT
cdr3_aa: CASTPRGGDNSPLHF

clone_size: -
j_call: TRBJ2-3
d_call: -
v_call: TRBV6-5
cdr3_nt: TGTGCCAGCAGACTCGATCCTCAGGGGATGGGACCTACAGATACGCAGTATTTT
cdr3_aa: CASRLDPQGMGPTDTQYF

clone_size: many
j_call: TRBJ2-1
d_call: -
v_call: TRBV2
cdr3_nt: TGTGCCAGCAATCCAGACGGACCGTCCTACAATGAGCAGTTCTTC
cdr3_aa: CASNPDGPSYNEQFF

clone_size: -
j_call: TRBJ1-3
d_call: -
v_call: TRBV15
cdr3_nt: TGTGCCACCAAGGACAGCGGAAGGAAGGCTGGAAACACCATATATTTT
cdr3_aa: CATKDSGRKAGNTIYF

clone_size: many
j_call: TRBJ2-1
d_call: -
v_call: TRBV7-9
cdr3_nt: TGTGCCAGCAGCAAACCGGGAGCCACCTCCTACAATGAGCAGTTCTTC
cdr3_aa: CASSKPGATSYNEQFF

clone_size: -
j_call: TRBJ2-1
d_call: TRBD2
v_call: TRBV27
cdr3_nt: TGTGCCAGCAGTTTTATAGCGGGAGGGCCGGGAACCAATGAGCAGTTCTTC
cdr3_aa: CASSFIAGGPGTNEQFF

clone_size: -
j_call: TRBJ2-7
d_call: -
v_call: TRBV6-2/TRBV6-3
cdr3_nt: TGTGCCAGCAACTTAGACAGACCCTACGAGCAGTACTTC
cdr3_aa: CASNLDRPYEQYF

clone_size: many
j_call: TRBJ2-2
d_call: TRBD1
v_call: TRBV11-2
cdr3_nt: TGTGCCAGCAGCATAACAGGGGGCGTCACCGGGGAGCTGTTTTTT
cdr3_aa: CASSITGGVTGELFF

clone_size: once
j_call: TRBJ2-6
d_call: TRBD2
v_call: TRBV10-1
cdr3_nt: TGCGCCAGCAGTGAGTCGTCGGGGGGGCGGATCATCTGTGGGGCCAACGTCCTGACTTTC
cdr3_aa: CASSESSGGRIICGANVLTF

clone_size: many
j_call: TRBJ1-4
d_call: -
v_call: TRBV11-2
cdr3_nt: TGTGCCAGCAGCAGGCCAAGCCCTCAGAAACTGTTTTTT
cdr3_aa: CASSRPSPQKLFF

clone_size: few
j_call: TRBJ1-1
d_call: -
v_call: TRBV6-1
cdr3_nt: TGTGCCAGCAGTGAACCTTGGCGGGGGTTTGGGAACACTGAAGCTTTCTTT
cdr3_aa: CASSEPWRGFGNTEAFF

clone_size: few
j_call: TRBJ2-2
d_call: TRBD2
v_call: TRBV6-1
cdr3_nt: TGTGCCAGCGGAGGACTAGCGGGAGTTAACACCGGGGAGCTGTTTTTT
cdr3_aa: CASGGLAGVNTGELFF

clone_size: many
j_call: TRBJ1-2
d_call: TRBD1
v_call: TRBV28
cdr3_nt: TGTGCCAGCAGCCCATTCGGCAGGGGGTTGAGCTACACCTTC
cdr3_aa: CASSPFGRGLSYTF

clone_size: -
j_call: TRBJ2-7
d_call: -
v_call: TRBV29-1
cdr3_nt: TGCAGCGTCGCGACGGGACTGGAAAACTACGAGCAGTACTTC
cdr3_aa: CSVATGLENYEQYF

clone_size: -
j_call: TRBJ2-4
d_call: TRBD1
v_call: TRBV28
cdr3_nt: TGTGCCAGCAGTTTAACTTGGACAGGGAAGGTCGCCAAAAACATTCAGTACTTC
cdr3_aa: CASSLTWTGKVAKNIQYF

clone_size: -
j_call: TRBJ2-1
d_call: TRBD2
v_call: TRBV5-1
cdr3_nt: TGCGCCAGCAGCCGAGCGGGAGGGCCTCGGGAGCAGTTCTTC
cdr3_aa: CASSRAGGPREQFF

clone_size: many
j_call: TRBJ2-1
d_call: -
v_call: TRBV7-9
cdr3_nt: TGTGCCAGCAGCTCCACAGGCTACAATGAGCAGTTCTTC
cdr3_aa: CASSSTGYNEQFF

clone_size: many
j_call: TRBJ1-1
d_call: TRBD1
v_call: TRBV28
cdr3_nt: TGTGCCAGCAGTTCGGGACAGGGGGCTAGGGACACTGAAGCTTTCTTT
cdr3_aa: CASSSGQGARDTEAFF

clone_size: few
j_call: TRBJ2-3
d_call: -
v_call: TRBV10-3
cdr3_nt: TGTGCCATCAGTGAGTCCAACACAGATACGCAGTATTTT
cdr3_aa: CAISESNTDTQYF

clone_size: -
j_call: TRBJ1-3
d_call: -
v_call: TRBV6-1
cdr3_nt: TGTGCCAGCAGCGAGCAATCGGGCAGAACGGGAAACACCATATATTTT
cdr3_aa: CASSEQSGRTGNTIYF

clone_size: many
j_call: TRBJ2-1
d_call: -
v_call: TRBV7-8
cdr3_nt: TGTGCCAGCAGCCCCAATTGGTCTAGCCAACTCAGTGAGCAGTTCTTC
cdr3_aa: CASSPNWSSQLSEQFF